The 28 T cell receptor beta chains reported below all come from one sample, sequenced in a study of blood T cell repertoires in COVID-19. Produced via immunoSEQ multiplex PCR; TCRdb's table is partial and in-frame only. The sample lists fewer than 80,000 clones, more than 70% occurring once. Sample: peripheral blood. The receptors originated from a human donor in a cohort sampled during active COVID-19.

This chain uses TRBV5-6 with TRBJ1-5; TRBD1 matches 7 bases. This CDR3 contains 16 residues. Losses at the gene ends were 4 bases for V and 0 bases for J; bases not matched to a gene: 7. The germline V gene has CDR1 SGHDT and CDR2 YYEEEE. CDR3 in DNA: TGTGCCAGCAGCAAGGGACAGCTCCTTAGCAATCAGCCCCAGCATTTT. Translating gives CASSKGQLLSNQPQHF. Full variable domain (missing parts from reference TRBV5-6 and TRBJ1-5): DAGVTQSPTHLIKTRGQQVTLRCSPKSGHDTVSWYQQALGQGPQFIFQYYEEEERQRGNFPDRFSGHQFPNYSSELNVNALLLGDSALYLCASSKGQLLSNQPQHFGDGTRLSIL.

This chain joins TRBV19 and TRBJ2-7; 12 nucleotides match TRBD1. V was clipped by 5 bases and J by 6 bases; unmatched bases: 5. CDR3 length: 14 amino acids. From germline, CDR1 is LNHDA and CDR2 SQIVND (reference sequence). The CDR3 spells CASSPGTGGVEQYF. The CDR3 DNA sequence: TGTGCCAGTAGTCCAGGGACAGGGGGCGTCGAGCAGTACTTC.

Written as DNA, the CDR3 is TGTGCCAGCAGCTTGGCCGTAGCGGGGGGGCGGACAGATACGCAGTATTTT. This encodes CASSLAVAGGRTDTQYF. This chain uses TRBV5-8 with TRBJ2-3, with TRBD2 identical over 11 bases. From germline, CDR1 is SGHTS and CDR2 YDEGEE. This CDR3 comprises 17 residues. J gave up 3 bases and V 0 bases, and 6 bases lay outside the gene matches. Using reference TRBV5-8 and TRBJ2-3 for the parts outside the CDR3, the full variable domain is EAGVTQSPTHLIKTRGQQATLRCSPISGHTSVYWYQQALGLGLQFLLWYDEGEERNRGNFPPRFSGRQFPNYSSELNVNALELEDSALYLCASSLAVAGGRTDTQYFGPGTRLTVL.

The chain is built from TRBV9 and TRBJ2-1; 11 bases match TRBD2. The CDR3 has 15 residues. CDR1 SGDLS and CDR2 YYNGEE come from the germline V gene. The V and J ends lost 0 bases and 7 bases, in that order; junction bases with no gene match: 3. CDR3 bases: TGTGCCAGCAGCGTAGATACTAGCGGGAGTAATGAGCAGTTCTTC. It encodes CASSVDTSGSNEQFF.

The chain recombines TRBV3-1 (or the pseudogene TRBV3-2) with TRBJ2-1; perhaps TRBD2 as D (5 bases). V shed 2 bases and J shed 2 bases, with 13 bases lying between them. The CDR3 consists of 16 residues. Germline assignment: CDR1 LGHDT and CDR2 YNNKEL (reference sequence). This CDR3 reads CASSQYSGLTYNEQFF. The CDR3 nucleotides read TGTGCCAGCAGCCAATACAGCGGTCTAACCTACAATGAGCAGTTCTTC.

This clone is a singleton in its sample. The chain combines TRBV18 with TRBJ2-3; 7 bases line up with TRBD1. Germline values: CDR1 KGHSH, CDR2 LQKENI. This CDR3 comprises 15 residues. J gave up 0 bases and V 4 bases, and 4 bases lay outside the gene matches. CDR3 amino acids: CASSQGGSSTDTQYF. The CDR3 nucleotides read TGTGCCAGCTCACAAGGGGGCTCGAGCACAGATACGCAGTATTTT.

The chain carries TRBV9 and TRBJ2-7; 7 bases match TRBD1. Unmatched junction bases numbered 10, after V lost 2 bases and J lost 5 bases. This CDR3 is 15 amino acids long. Germline V gives CDR1 SGDLS, CDR2 YYNGEE. The CDR3 region is CASSVQGVMMDEQYF. The CDR3 DNA is TGTGCCAGCAGCGTCCAGGGGGTGATGATGGACGAGCAGTACTTC. Together with reference TRBV9 and TRBJ2-7, the CDR3 gives the full variable domain: DSGVTQTPKHLITATGQRVTLRCSPRSGDLSVYWYQQSLDQGLQFLIQYYNGEERAKGNILERFSAQQFPDLHSELNLSSLELGDSALYFCASSVQGVMMDEQYFGPGTRLTVT.

The chain has TRBV19 and TRBJ2-3, with D possibly matching TRBD1 (6 bases). Germline V CDR1 and CDR2: LNHDA, SQIVND (reference sequence). Trimming stripped 6 bases from V and 2 bases from J, with 15 bases between. The CDR3 is 15 residues long. The CDR3 spells CASRDRPLSTDTQYF. CDR3 nucleotides: TGTGCCAGTAGAGACAGGCCCTTATCCACAGATACGCAGTATTTT.

This chain joins TRBV4-2 and TRBJ2-7; 11 bases agree with TRBD2. The CDR3 totals 15 residues. The germline gives CDR1 LGHNA, CDR2 YNFKEQ. V shed 4 bases, J shed 3 bases, and the junction held 5 bases outside the gene matches. DNA for the CDR3: TGTGCCAGCAGCCTCTTAGCGGGAGGGCTCTACGAGCAGTACTTC. Translation gives CASSLLAGGLYEQYF.

J is TRBJ1-5 and V is TRBV30, with a weak D call TRBD1 (6 bases). The V gene lost 3 bases and the J gene lost 3 bases, with 12 bases spanning the gap. CDR1 is GTSNPN and CDR2 is SVGIG in the germline V gene (reference sequence). The CDR3 totals 14 residues. This chain's CDR3 is CAWSAGQPNQPQHF. The CDR3 bases are TGTGCCTGGAGCGCTGGACAGCCCAATCAGCCCCAGCATTTT.

The chain links TRBV19 to TRBJ2-4, with D maybe TRBD2 (5 bases). V was shortened by 4 bases and J by 1 base, with 17 bases between the two germline ends. Germline V gives CDR1 LNHDA, CDR2 SQIVND (reference sequence). The CDR3 covers 17 residues. Written as DNA, the CDR3 is TGTGCCAGTAGTACCCTCCTTATAGGAGGTGCCAAAAACATTCAGTACTTC. It yields the protein CASSTLLIGGAKNIQYF.

There are a few counts of this clone. The V call is TRBV7-9, the J call TRBJ2-7; TRBD1 matches 9 bases. The germline V gene encodes CDR1 SEHNR and CDR2 FQNEAQ (reference sequence). Trimming removed 7 bases from V and 5 bases from J; junction bases left unmatched: 12. CDR3 length: 15 residues. The CDR3 loop reads CASNPSGQGRNEQYF. The CDR3 bases are TGTGCCAGCAATCCGTCGGGACAGGGACGGAACGAGCAGTACTTC.

The gene calls are TRBV16 and TRBJ1-2, with 8 bases lining up with TRBD1. Germline V gene data show CDR1 as KGHSY and CDR2 as FQNENV. The CDR3 length is 15 residues. V was pared by 3 bases and J by 7 bases, with 10 bases of the junction left unmatched. CDR3 bases: TGTGCCAGCAGCCAGGGCTCAGGGGGCGCGTCTGGCTACACCTTC. Its protein product is CASSQGSGGASGYTF.

This clone was counted a single time. The rearrangement joins TRBV7-2 to TRBJ2-1, with D unresolved. V dropped 3 bases and J dropped 7 bases, with 4 bases sitting between them. The length of the CDR3 is 11 residues. The germline gives CDR1 SGHTA, CDR2 FQGNSA. CDR3 sequence: CASSLRNEQFF. The CDR3 nucleotides read TGTGCCAGCAGCTTGCGGAATGAGCAGTTCTTC.

The chain uses TRBV11-2 and TRBJ2-3, with 12 bases aligning to TRBD2. CDR3 length: 17 amino acids. Germline V gene lookup returns CDR1 SGHAT and CDR2 FQNNGV. With V trimmed by 2 bases and J by 2 bases, 5 bases remained unmatched. The CDR3 is CASSLWTSGESTDTQYF. In DNA form, the CDR3 reads TGTGCCAGCAGCTTATGGACTAGCGGGGAATCCACAGATACGCAGTATTTT.

This rearrangement joins TRBV5-1 to TRBJ1-6, with no clear D. The CDR3 is 17 amino acids. Looked up from germline, CDR1 is SGHRS and CDR2 is YFSETQ. Trimming left V 0 bases short and J 0 bases short, with 10 bases between. CDR3 in amino acids: CASSLAPKSSYNSPLHF. For the CDR3, the DNA is TGCGCCAGCAGCTTGGCCCCCAAGAGCTCCTATAATTCACCCCTCCACTTT.

The genes are TRBV29-1 and TRBJ2-3; the match to TRBD2 covers 7 bases. CDR1 and CDR2 (germline): SQVTM, ANQGSEA. CDR3 length: 14 residues. V dropped 4 bases and J dropped 1; count of bases not matched to a gene: 5. CDR3 in DNA: TGCAGCGTTGTCGTAGCGGGCCGCACAGATACGCAGTATTTT. This translates into CSVVVAGRTDTQYF.

The V gene is TRBV9, the J gene TRBJ1-1; D call uncertain. CDR1 and CDR2 from the germline V gene are SGDLS and YYNGEE. V lost 0 bases to trimming and J lost 1 base, with 10 bases between them. This CDR3 region has 15 residues. Here the CDR3 reads CASSVAEGSNTEAFF. The CDR3 DNA reads as TGTGCCAGCAGCGTAGCGGAGGGCTCGAACACTGAAGCTTTCTTT.

V and J are TRBV18 and TRBJ1-2, with TRBD1 as a possible D gene (5 bases). Germline CDR1 and CDR2: KGHSH and LQKENI. The CDR3 is 15 amino acids. V lost 6 bases and J lost 5, with 19 bases in between. In DNA form, the CDR3 reads TGTGCCAGCTCCCCATCAGCGGGGCGAGGGTATGGCTACACCTTC. Translated, it gives CASSPSAGRGYGYTF.

This chain joins TRBV5-1 and TRBJ1-2, with 7 bases lining up with TRBD1. The germline gives CDR1 SGHRS, CDR2 YFSETQ. V lost 3 bases, J lost 0 bases, and 5 bases stayed unmatched. The CDR3 extends over 15 amino acids. CDR3 sequence reads: CASSSTGQANYGYTF. The CDR3 nucleotides are TGCGCCAGCAGCTCGACCGGACAGGCTAACTATGGCTACACCTTC. The whole variable domain, remainder taken from reference TRBV5-1 and TRBJ1-2, is KAGVTQTPRYLIKTRGQQVTLSCSPISGHRSVSWYQQTPGQGLQFLFEYFSETQRNKGNFPGRFSGRQFSNSRSEMNVSTLELGDSALYLCASSSTGQANYGYTFGSGTRLTVV.

The chain joins TRBV7-2 to TRBJ1-5; a possible D gene is TRBD1 (5 bases). V was clipped by 2 bases and J by 6 bases, with 14 bases between them. CDR3 length: 15 residues. Germline lookup yields CDR1 SGHTA and CDR2 FQGNSA. The CDR3 loop reads CASSLFKQGGQPQHF. The CDR3 bases are TGTGCCAGCAGCTTATTCAAGCAGGGCGGTCAGCCCCAGCATTTT.

The chain recombines TRBV15 with TRBJ2-7; no firm D call. The CDR3 runs 16 residues. Germline V gene data show CDR1 as LNHNV and CDR2 as YYDKDF (reference sequence). V lost 0 bases and J lost 1, with 13 bases in between. The CDR3 region is CATSRDPLRFSYEQYF. CDR3 coding DNA: TGTGCCACCAGCAGAGACCCCCTGCGCTTTTCCTACGAGCAGTACTTC. Full variable domain (remainder filled in from reference TRBV15 and TRBJ2-7): DAMVIQNPRYQVTQFGKPVTLSCSQTLNHNVMYWYQQKSSQAPKLLFHYYDKDFNNEADTPDNFQSRRPNTSFCFLDIRSPGLGDTAMYLCATSRDPLRFSYEQYFGPGTRLTVT.

V usage is TRBV6-1 and J usage is TRBJ2-7, with D possibly being TRBD1 (5 bases). This CDR3 region has 15 residues. V gave up 2 bases and J gave up 0 bases, with 11 bases separating them. Germline-derived CDR1 and CDR2 are MNHNS and SASEGT. In nucleotides, the CDR3 is TGTGCCAGCAGTGAATGGATCGACAGCTCCTACGAGCAGTACTTC. Translated, it gives CASSEWIDSSYEQYF.

The gene calls are TRBV25-1 and TRBJ2-5; weak D call: TRBD2 (6 bases). Trimming took 1 base from V and 5 from J, leaving 11 bases between them. Germline V gene data show CDR1 as MGHDK and CDR2 as SYGVNS. The CDR3 length is 14 residues. The CDR3 DNA sequence: TGTGCCAGCAGTGAATTGAGGAGGGAGGAGACCCAGTACTTC. This sequence encodes CASSELRREETQYF.

The chain recombines TRBV4-3 with TRBJ2-3; 9 nucleotides match TRBD2. J lost 0 bases, V lost 8 bases, and 3 bases had no gene match. The CDR3 contains 14 residues. Per germline, CDR1 LGHNA and CDR2 YSLEER. CDR3 DNA sequence: TGCGCCAGCTCGACTAGCGGTAGCACAGATACGCAGTATTTT. It is translated as CASSTSGSTDTQYF.

The chain links TRBV5-1 to TRBJ2-5; tentatively, D is TRBD1 (5 bases). The length of the CDR3 is 14 residues. From germline, CDR1 is SGHRS and CDR2 YFSETQ. The V end was cut by 4 bases, the J end by 5 bases, with 15 bases between. The CDR3 DNA sequence: TGCGCCAGCAGCCTCTGGGGCCGGCGGGAGACCCAGTACTTC. Encoded protein: CASSLWGRRETQYF. The variable domain in full, completed from reference TRBV5-1 and TRBJ2-5, reads KAGVTQTPRYLIKTRGQQVTLSCSPISGHRSVSWYQQTPGQGLQFLFEYFSETQRNKGNFPGRFSGRQFSNSRSEMNVSTLELGDSALYLCASSLWGRRETQYFGPGTRLLVL.

The genes are TRBV5-4 and TRBJ2-3; 7 bases fit TRBD2. CDR3 length: 13 amino acids. Germline loops: CDR1 SGHNT, CDR2 YYREEE (reference sequence). V shed 6 bases and J 7 bases; nucleotides not matched to a gene: 8. As DNA, the CDR3 is TGTGCCAGCATCCAAAGCGGGGTCAATACGCAGTATTTT. Protein product: CASIQSGVNTQYF.

This clone came up once. The chain has TRBV5-1 and TRBJ1-1; D possibly corresponds to TRBD1 (6 bases). This CDR3 spans 14 amino acids. In germline, CDR1 is SGHRS, CDR2 YFSETQ. The V end was cut by 3 bases, the J end by 10 bases, with 19 bases between. CDR3 protein: CASSSDRTLGVAFF. The CDR3 DNA sequence: TGCGCCAGCAGCTCGGACAGAACCCTGGGGGTAGCTTTCTTT.